This TCR beta chain was sequenced during a study of T cells expressing NK-cell markers. The wider study: It was sorted CD3+CD56+NKG2C+, CD3+CD56+NKG2C- and CD3+CD56-NKG2C+ T cells that supplied the TCR beta repertoires. Study-level points and caveats: Dominant NKG2C+ clonotypes made up roughly 1.0-7.5% of CD8+ T cells in roughly 6 donors.

Germline loops: CDR1 SGHTA, CDR2 FQGNSA. This CDR3 is built from 16 residues. 5'RACE template switching with UMIs generated TCR beta cDNA. TCRdb reprocessed the 5' RACE reads; each CDR3 protein has one entry and no DNA is given. This sample's table reports about 180,000 distinct CDR3 sequences. Note on this clonotype: The antigen is unknown.

The genes are TRBV7-2 and TRBJ2-1. The material sequenced was blood T cells: a sorted CD56 or NKG2C T cell subset, CD4+ or CD8+ T cells, or bulk PBMC T cells (not recorded which). The sequence derives from a man aged 18 to 69 in good health. The CDR3 sequence: CASSLVAISSYNEQFF.